These 8 T cell receptor beta chains came from one sample sequenced in a study of T cells after yellow fever vaccination. A single record per CDR3 protein comes from TCRdb applying MiXCR to the 5' RACE reads. Of under 200,000 distinct CDR3 sequences listed, almost 7% were seen once; the top ten hold 2.5% to 3%. Sequences were derived from CD4+ T cells sorted from PBMCs, sampled about 5 days after the first yellow fever vaccination. The receptors come from a man aged 18 to 35 who received the YFV17D yellow fever vaccine.

About this clonotype itself: A much more abundant neighbour one base away suggests this may be a read error. No conserved phenylalanine or tryptophan ends this CDR3, so it is likely a read error. This chain connects TRBV6-5 to TRBJ1-1; TRBD1 might be the D (6 bases). V lost 0 bases and J lost 0, with 14 bases in between. The CDR3 runs to 17 residues. Germline V gene data show CDR1 as MNHEY and CDR2 as SVGAGI. The CDR3 is CASSYSYRERLNTEAFS. CDR3 DNA sequence: TGTGCCAGCAGTTACTCCTACAGGGAACGATTGAACACTGAAGCTTTCTCT.

This clonotype was found many times. The chain combines TRBV30 with TRBJ2-1; tentatively, D is TRBD2 (6 bases). Trimming stripped 1 base from V and 0 bases from J, with 13 bases between. Germline V gives CDR1 GTSNPN, CDR2 SVGIG (reference sequence). The CDR3 contains 16 residues. CDR3 DNA: TGTGCCTGGAGTGAGAGATTTAGCGGCTCCTACAATGAGCAGTTCTTC. Translated: CAWSERFSGSYNEQFF.

CDR3 in DNA: TGTGCCAGCAGCTCCGCCGGGGCCCGAAACACTGAAGCTTTCTTT. This codes for CASSSAGARNTEAFF. This chain connects TRBV7-6 to TRBJ1-1; D is perhaps TRBD1 (5 bases). Germline V CDR1 and CDR2: SGHVS, FNYEAQ. This CDR3 has 15 amino acids. V shed 4 bases and J shed 2 bases, with 14 bases lying between them. Full variable domain (missing parts from reference TRBV7-6 and TRBJ1-1): GAGVSQSPRYKVTKRGQDVALRCDPISGHVSLYWYRQALGQGPEFLTYFNYEAQQDKSGLPNDRFSAERPEGSISTLTIQRTEQRDSAMYRCASSSAGARNTEAFFGQGTRLTVV.

This clonotype was detected only a few times. V and J are TRBV7-3 and TRBJ2-1; tentatively, D is TRBD1 (6 bases). The ends were cut back, 2 bases at V and 5 bases at J, with 10 bases in the middle. Germline CDR1 is SGHTA and CDR2 is FQGTGA. The CDR3 has 14 amino acids. CDR3 in DNA: TGTGCCAGCAGCTTATCGACAGGAAACAATGAGCAGTTCTTC. Amino acids: CASSLSTGNNEQFF. Looking up the rest from reference TRBV7-3 and TRBJ2-1 gives the full variable domain: GAGVSQTPSNKVTEKGKYVELRCDPISGHTALYWYRQSLGQGPEFLIYFQGTGAADDSGLPNDRFFAVRPEGSVSTLKIQRTERGDSAVYLCASSLSTGNNEQFFGPGTRLTVL.

This clonotype showed up many times. This chain connects TRBV5-4 to TRBJ2-5, with 10 bases matching TRBD1. The V gene end was trimmed by 5 bases and the J gene end by 2 bases; junction bases not matched to a gene: 6. This CDR3 has 15 amino acids. CDR1 and CDR2 (germline): SGHNT, YYREEE (reference sequence). The CDR3 DNA is TGTGCCAGCAGATCAAGGACAGGGGGGCAAGAGACCCAGTACTTC. Its protein product is CASRSRTGGQETQYF.

At least ten counts were recorded for this clonotype. The chain links TRBV10-3 to TRBJ1-2; D remains unclear. The CDR3 sequence is 12 residues long. The V gene lost 2 bases and the J gene lost 1 base, with 2 bases spanning the gap. Germline values: CDR1 ENHRY, CDR2 SYGVKD. This CDR3 reads CAISERNYGYTF. DNA for the CDR3: TGTGCCATCAGTGAGCGTAACTATGGCTACACCTTC.

Remarks on this clonotype: Given a much more abundant clone one base away, this may be a read error. The chain has TRBV20-1 and TRBJ2-1, with D unclear. Germline V gene sequence: CDR1 DFQATT, CDR2 SNEGSKA (reference sequence). V shed 8 bases and J shed 3 bases, with 11 bases lying between them. The CDR3 extends over 12 amino acids. The CDR3 DNA is TGCAGTCGTCCGGGTAACTACAATGAGCAGTTCTTC. Its protein is CSRPGNYNEQFF.

The chain is built from TRBV11-2 and TRBJ1-6; D ambiguous. CDR1 SGHAT and CDR2 FQNNGV come from the germline V gene. CDR3 length: 18 amino acids. Trimming removed 0 bases at V and 4 bases at J, with 16 bases between. The CDR3 coding sequence is TGTGCCAGCAGCTTAGACGGTTCGGCAGGCGATTATAATTCACCCCTCCACTTT. It yields the protein CASSLDGSAGDYNSPLHF. The variable domain in full, completed from reference TRBV11-2 and TRBJ1-6, reads EAGVAQSPRYKIIEKRQSVAFWCNPISGHATLYWYQQILGQGPKLLIQFQNNGVVDDSQLPKDRFSAERLKGVDSTLKIQPAKLEDSAVYLCASSLDGSAGDYNSPLHFGNGTRLTVT.